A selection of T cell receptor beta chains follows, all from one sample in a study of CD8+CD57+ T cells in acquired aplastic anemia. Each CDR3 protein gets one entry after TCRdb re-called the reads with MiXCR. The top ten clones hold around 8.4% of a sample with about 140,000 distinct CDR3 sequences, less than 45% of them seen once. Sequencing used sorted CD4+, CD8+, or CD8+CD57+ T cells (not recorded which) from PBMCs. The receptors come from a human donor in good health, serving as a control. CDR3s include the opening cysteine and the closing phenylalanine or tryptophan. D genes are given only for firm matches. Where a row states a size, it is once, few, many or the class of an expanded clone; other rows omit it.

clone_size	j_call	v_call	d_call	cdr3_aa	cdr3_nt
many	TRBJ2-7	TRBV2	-	CASSPGRVGYEQYF	TGTGCCAGCAGTCCAGGCAGGGTAGGGTACGAGCAGTACTTC
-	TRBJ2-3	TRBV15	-	CATSSLADTQYF	TGTGCCACCAGCTCCCTTGCAGATACGCAGTATTTT
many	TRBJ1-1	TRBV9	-	CASSVGPQGTEAFF	TGTGCCAGCAGCGTAGGACCCCAAGGGACTGAAGCTTTCTTT
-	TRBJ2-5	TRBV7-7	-	CASSPRAGEWQETQYF	TGTGCTAGCAGCCCGCGGGCAGGGGAGTGGCAGGAGACCCAGTACTTC
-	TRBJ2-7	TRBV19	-	CASSTGTGAYEQYF	TGTGCCAGTAGTACCGGGACGGGAGCCTACGAGCAGTACTTC
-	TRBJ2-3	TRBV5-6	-	CASSPGGPSTDTQYF	TGTGCCAGCAGCCCCGGGGGTCCTAGCACAGATACGCAGTATTTT
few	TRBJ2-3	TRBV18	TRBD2	CASSPSGGYTDTQYF	TGTGCCAGCTCACCGTCGGGGGGATACACAGATACGCAGTATTTT
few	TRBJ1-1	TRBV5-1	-	CASSDYSINTEAFF	TGCGCCAGCAGCGATTACAGCATCAACACTGAAGCTTTCTTT
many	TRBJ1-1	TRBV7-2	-	CASSRIGGTEAFF	TGTGCCAGCAGCCGCATAGGGGGCACTGAAGCTTTCTTT
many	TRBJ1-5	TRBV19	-	CASSIVSRGNQPQHF	TGTGCCAGTAGTATAGTTAGCCGGGGTAATCAGCCCCAGCATTTT
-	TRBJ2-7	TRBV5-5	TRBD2	CASSPGLAGSEQYF	TGTGCCAGCAGCCCCGGACTAGCGGGCTCCGAGCAGTACTTC
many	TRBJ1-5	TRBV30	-	CAWRVKGNQPQHF	TGTGCCTGGAGAGTTAAGGGCAATCAGCCCCAGCATTTT
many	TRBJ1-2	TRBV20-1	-	CSASTWGGDGYTF	TGCAGTGCTAGTACGTGGGGAGGGGATGGCTACACCTTC
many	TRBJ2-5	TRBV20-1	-	CSASPGQNQETQYF	TGCAGTGCTTCCCCAGGACAGAACCAAGAGACCCAGTACTTC
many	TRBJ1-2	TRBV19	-	CASSMRDGTNYGYTF	TGTGCCAGTAGTATGCGGGACGGTACTAACTATGGCTACACCTTC
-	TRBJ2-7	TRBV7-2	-	CASSGGGYYEQYF	TGTGCCAGCAGCGGGGGGGGCTACTACGAGCAGTACTTC
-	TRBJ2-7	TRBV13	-	CASSLGAGREQYF	TGTGCCAGCAGCTTAGGGGCAGGGCGCGAGCAGTACTTC
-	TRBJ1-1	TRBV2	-	CASSEGLEGRSFF	TGTGCCAGCAGTGAAGGGCTGGAAGGGCGATCATTCTTT
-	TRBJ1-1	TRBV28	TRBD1	CASSPWTGKDTEAFF	TGTGCCAGCAGTCCCTGGACAGGGAAGGACACTGAAGCTTTCTTT
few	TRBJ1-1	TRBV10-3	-	CATRPTAMNTEAFF	TGTGCCACCAGGCCGACAGCCATGAACACTGAAGCTTTCTTT
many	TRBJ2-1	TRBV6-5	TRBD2	CASSYTRGEQFF	TGTGCCAGCAGTTACACGCGGGGGGAGCAGTTCTTC
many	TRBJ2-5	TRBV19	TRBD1	CASSIDGTGKTQYF	TGTGCCAGTAGTATAGATGGGACAGGGAAGACCCAGTACTTC
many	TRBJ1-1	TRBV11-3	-	CASRYAGETEAFF	TGTGCCAGCAGGTACGCGGGTGAAACTGAAGCTTTCTTT
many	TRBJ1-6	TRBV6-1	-	CASSGQSSYNSPLHF	TGTGCCAGCAGTGGACAGAGCTCCTATAATTCACCCCTCCACTTT
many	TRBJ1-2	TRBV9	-	CASSPGGAPLGYTF	TGTGCCAGCAGCCCCGGGGGGGCCCCTCTTGGCTACACCTTC
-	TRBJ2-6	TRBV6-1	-	CASSGGTPSGANVLTF	TGTGCCAGCAGTGGAGGGACCCCCTCTGGGGCCAACGTCCTGACTTTT
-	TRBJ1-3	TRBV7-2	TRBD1	CASSPQTGFLFGNTIYF	TGTGCCAGCAGCCCCCAGACAGGGTTCCTTTTTGGAAACACCATATATTTT
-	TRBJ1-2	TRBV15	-	CATSRGDAEGYTF	TGTGCCACCAGCAGAGGTGATGCCGAGGGCTACACCTTC
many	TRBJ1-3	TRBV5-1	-	CASSLDSGNTIYF	TGCGCCAGCAGCTTGGATTCTGGAAACACCATATATTTT
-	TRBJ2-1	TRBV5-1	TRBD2	CASSFQPIAGIHNEQFF	TGCGCCAGCAGCTTTCAGCCCATAGCGGGGATTCACAATGAGCAGTTCTTC
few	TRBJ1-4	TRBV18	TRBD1	CASSPLTGSLGGTNEKLFF	TGTGCCAGCTCACCGTTGACAGGGTCCCTAGGTGGAACTAATGAAAAACTGTTTTTT
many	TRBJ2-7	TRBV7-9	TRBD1	CASSSRTGPYEQYF	TGTGCCAGTAGTTCAAGGACAGGCCCCTACGAGCAGTACTTC
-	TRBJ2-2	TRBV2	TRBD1	CASGTGGTGELFF	TGTGCCAGCGGAACAGGGGGCACCGGGGAGCTGTTTTTT
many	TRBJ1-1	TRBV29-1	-	CGADIMNTEAFF	TGCGGCGCGGACATTATGAACACTGAAGCTTTCTTT
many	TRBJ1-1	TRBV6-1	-	CASSLLSVGVATEAFF	TGTGCCAGCAGCCTCCTCAGTGTAGGGGTTGCCACTGAAGCTTTCTTT
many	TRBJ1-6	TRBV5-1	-	CASSWVRGNSPLHF	TGCGCCAGCAGCTGGGTTCGCGGCAATTCACCCCTCCACTTT
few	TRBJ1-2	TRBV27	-	CASGIRGAGGGYTF	TGTGCCAGCGGAATTAGGGGGGCGGGAGGTGGCTACACCTTC
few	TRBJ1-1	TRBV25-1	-	CASSEGDFVTFF	TGTGCCAGCAGTGAAGGGGATTTTGTGACTTTCTTT
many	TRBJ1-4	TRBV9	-	CASSVAVRADEKLFF	TGTGCCAGCAGCGTAGCGGTCAGGGCTGATGAAAAACTGTTTTTT
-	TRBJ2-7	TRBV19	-	CASSFRDEDSYEQYF	TGTGCCAGTAGTTTCCGGGACGAAGACTCCTACGAGCAGTACTTC
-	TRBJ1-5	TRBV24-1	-	CATSGSYLNQPQHF	TGTGCCACCAGTGGCTCTTACCTCAATCAGCCCCAGCATTTT
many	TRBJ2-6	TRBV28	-	CASSTSGIGANVLTF	TGTGCCAGCAGTACTTCAGGGATAGGGGCCAACGTCCTGACTTTC
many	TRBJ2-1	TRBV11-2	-	CASSSRGGGSYNEQFF	TGTGCCAGCAGCTCTAGGGGGGGAGGGTCCTACAATGAGCAGTTCTTC
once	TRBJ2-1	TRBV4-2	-	CASSQDRGQDEQFF	TGTGCCAGCAGCCAAGATCGGGGCCAGGATGAGCAGTTCTTC
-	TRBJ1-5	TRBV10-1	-	CASSERDRANSNQPQHF	TGCGCCAGCAGCGAGCGTGACAGAGCAAATAGCAATCAGCCCCAGCATTTT
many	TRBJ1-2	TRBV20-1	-	CSASQGSHGYTF	TGCAGTGCTAGTCAGGGTTCACATGGCTACACCTTC
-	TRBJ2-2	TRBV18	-	CASSPFTGNTGELFF	TGTGCCAGCTCACCATTCACCGGGAATACCGGGGAGCTGTTTTTT
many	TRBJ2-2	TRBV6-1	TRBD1	CASRKDRGDTGELFF	TGTGCCAGTCGAAAGGACAGGGGCGACACCGGGGAGCTGTTTTTT
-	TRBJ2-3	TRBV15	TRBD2	CATTQGLDTDTQYF	TGTGCCACCACCCAGGGACTAGACACAGATACGCAGTATTTT
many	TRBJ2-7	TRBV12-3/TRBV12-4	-	CASSTDRSSYEQYF	TGTGCCAGCAGTACCGACAGGAGCTCCTACGAGCAGTACTTC
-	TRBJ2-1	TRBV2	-	CASSEAGPKFF	TGTGCCAGCAGTGAAGCGGGACCGAAGTTCTTC
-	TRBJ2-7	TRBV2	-	CVSSYYEQYF	TGCGTCAGCAGTTACTACGAGCAGTACTTC
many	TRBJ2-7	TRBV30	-	CACRRLGEQYF	TGTGCCTGCCGGCGGCTGGGCGAGCAGTACTTC
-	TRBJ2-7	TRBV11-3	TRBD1	CASSLAGGASEQYF	TGTGCCAGCAGCTTAGCAGGGGGCGCGTCCGAGCAGTACTTC
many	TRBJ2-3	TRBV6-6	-	CASSYRAESTDTQYF	TGTGCCAGCAGTTACAGGGCAGAAAGCACAGATACGCAGTATTTT
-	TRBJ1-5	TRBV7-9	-	CASSLAPVSNQPQHF	TGTGCCAGCAGCTTAGCTCCAGTGAGCAATCAGCCCCAGCATTTT
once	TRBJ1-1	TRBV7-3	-	CASSWGGRTEAFF	TGTGCCAGCAGCTGGGGGGGGAGGACAGAAGCTTTCTTT
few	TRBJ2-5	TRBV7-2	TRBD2	CASSALAGETQYF	TGTGCCAGCAGCGCATTAGCGGGAGAGACCCAGTACTTC
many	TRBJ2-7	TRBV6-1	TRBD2	CASSLGLAGGSPYEQYF	TGTGCCAGCAGCCTCGGGCTAGCGGGAGGGTCCCCCTACGAGCAGTACTTC